This T cell receptor beta chain emerged from a study of metastatic and nonmetastatic thyroid tumors. In the study overall: Samples came from malignant and benign thyroid patients, and repertoires were compared across blood and tumor or nodule tissue. Study observations and caveats: As reported, TCR beta diversity in blood and tumor was significantly higher in malignant thyroid tumors than in benign nodules.

Thyroid surgery took place with no prior treatment in any patient. Under the authors' procedure: For papillary thyroid cancer, a distant-metastasis classifier was constructed from CDR3 differences observed across clinicopathological groups. TCRdb redid the clone calls on the PCR reads using MiXCR. The V and J calls reflect TCRdb's pipeline rather than the authors' work. The sample has tens of thousands of clones, approximately 35% seen once. Concerning this clone itself: Its antigen is unidentified.

This CDR3 spans 14 amino acids. Trimming stripped 1 base from V and 4 bases from J, with 10 bases between. The chain combines TRBV12-3 or TRBV12-4 with TRBJ1-1, with D possibly being TRBD1 (6 bases). The receptor was isolated from a male donor with papillary thyroid cancer or a benign thyroid nodule (not recorded which). Some clones in this sample may be carry-over from other donors' samples. Source material: blood. CDR3 sequence: CASSLGQAGTEAFF. The CDR3 DNA sequence: TGTGCCAGCAGTTTAGGACAGGCCGGCACTGAAGCTTTCTTT.